Sequencing of this T cell receptor beta chain was carried out in a study of blood T cell repertoires in COVID-19. At the level of the study: Acute and convalescent COVID-19 specimens originated in the United States, Italy and Spain. The analysed material was cDNA or gDNA that came from T cells, B-cell-depleted T cells, or PBMCs.

Methods used by the authors: Amplifying reference gene primers gave estimates of nucleated cell counts. TCRdb keeps only in-frame clones here, not all; method: immunoSEQ multiplex PCR. D and trimming were read from the DNA, whereas the V and J calls and clone size are those reported in that table. This table holds tens of thousands of clones, around 87% found once. CDR3 length: 13 residues. V lost 6 bases to trimming and J lost 5 bases, with 12 bases between them. CDR1 is KGHSH and CDR2 is LQKENI in the germline V gene. V gene TRBV18 combines with J gene TRBJ2-3; D ambiguous. The clonotype originates from a woman aged 60 to 75 with COVID-19, enrolled during active disease. The sample consisted of peripheral blood. CDR3 protein: CASSLSVGDTQYF. The CDR3 region has the DNA TGTGCCAGCTCCCTCTCGGTCGGAGATACGCAGTATTTT. Full variable domain (rest looked up from reference TRBV18 and TRBJ2-3): NAGVMQNPRHLVRRRGQEARLRCSPMKGHSHVYWYRQLPEEGLKFMVYLQKENIIDESGMPKERFSAEFPKEGPSILRIQQVVRGDSAAYFCASSLSVGDTQYFGPGTRLTVL.